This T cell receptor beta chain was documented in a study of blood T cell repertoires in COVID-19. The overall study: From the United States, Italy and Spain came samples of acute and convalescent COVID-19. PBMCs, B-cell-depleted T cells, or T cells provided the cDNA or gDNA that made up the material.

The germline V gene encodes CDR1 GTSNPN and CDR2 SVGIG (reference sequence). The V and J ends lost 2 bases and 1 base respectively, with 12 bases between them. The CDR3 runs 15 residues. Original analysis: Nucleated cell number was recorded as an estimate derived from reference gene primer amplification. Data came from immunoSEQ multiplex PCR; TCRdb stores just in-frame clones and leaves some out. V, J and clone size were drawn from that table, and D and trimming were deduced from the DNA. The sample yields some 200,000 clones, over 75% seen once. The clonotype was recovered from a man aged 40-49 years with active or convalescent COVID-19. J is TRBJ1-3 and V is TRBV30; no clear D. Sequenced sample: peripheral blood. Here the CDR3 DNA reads TGTGCCTGGAGTTCCGGCGGTCTTTCTGGAAACACCATATATTTT. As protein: CAWSSGGLSGNTIYF.